These 12 T cell receptor beta chains were sequenced from one sample in a study of cytomegalovirus exposure and HLA in healthy donors. The table came from immunoSEQ multiplex PCR; TCRdb's copy has only in-frame clones and leaves some out. The sample contains about 78,000 clones, about 95% of which appear only once. What was sequenced was PBMCs. These receptor sequences come from a man aged 18 to 29 in good health and CMV-seropositive.

The chain employs TRBV6-5 and TRBJ2-6; weak D call: TRBD1 (5 bases). The CDR3 has 14 residues. Germline V gives CDR1 MNHEY, CDR2 SVGAGI. V gave up 6 bases and J gave up 1 base, with 7 bases separating them. This CDR3 reads CASSPGSGANVLTF. CDR3 coding DNA: TGTGCCAGCAGCCCAGGGTCTGGGGCCAACGTCCTGACTTTC.

This chain joins TRBV5-1 and TRBJ2-7; 10 bases map to TRBD2. Germline V gives CDR1 SGHRS, CDR2 YFSETQ. The J segment lost 4 bases and the V segment lost 3 bases, leaving 7 bases of the junction unmatched. The CDR3 runs 15 residues. This CDR3 reads CASSSAPGLAYEQYF. In DNA, the CDR3 is TGCGCCAGCAGCTCGGCTCCGGGACTAGCGTACGAGCAGTACTTC.

The chain carries TRBV30 and TRBJ1-5; D is undetermined. Per germline, CDR1 GTSNPN and CDR2 SVGIG (reference sequence). V was cut by 0 bases and J by 0 bases, with 12 bases left in between. This CDR3 has 16 amino acids. CDR3 loop: CAWSVARDYSNQPQHF. The CDR3 bases are TGTGCCTGGAGTGTGGCCCGTGACTATAGCAATCAGCCCCAGCATTTT.

This chain uses TRBV6-6 with TRBJ1-4; possible D gene TRBD1, 6 bases. The germline V and J ends were trimmed by 6 bases and 3 bases, with 14 bases remaining between them. The germline V gene encodes CDR1 MNHNY and CDR2 SVGAGI (reference sequence). The CDR3 runs 15 residues. For the CDR3, the DNA is TGTGCCAGCAGATCTGGGCAGGGGTCTAATGAAAAACTGTTTTTT. Its protein is CASRSGQGSNEKLFF.

J is TRBJ2-7 and V is TRBV10-3; 13 bases fit TRBD2. The CDR3 length is 14 residues. V shed 3 bases and J 6 bases; nucleotides not matched to a gene: 2. Germline CDR1 reads ENHRY; CDR2 reads SYGVKD. The CDR3 loop reads CAISDGLAGAEQYF. The CDR3 nucleotides are TGTGCCATCAGTGACGGACTAGCGGGAGCCGAGCAGTACTTC.

This clone was seen only once. The chain employs TRBV5-5 and TRBJ2-2; no clear D gene. The germline V gene encodes CDR1 SGHKS and CDR2 YYEKEE (reference sequence). V lost 2 bases, J lost 7 bases, and 6 bases lay in between. The CDR3 runs to 12 residues. The CDR3 coding sequence is TGTGCCAGCAGCTTTGAGATCGGGGAGCTGTTTTTT. Protein: CASSFEIGELFF.

V and J are TRBV25-1 and TRBJ2-7, with TRBD2 matching 8 bases. The CDR3 covers 17 residues. Unmatched junction bases numbered 13, after V lost 5 bases and J lost 1 base. CDR1 and CDR2 from the germline V gene are MGHDK and SYGVNS. CDR3 bases: TGTGCCAGCAGTCAAGGATTCGGAGCGGGAGTATCCTACGAGCAGTACTTC. Amino acids: CASSQGFGAGVSYEQYF.

This clone has only a few counts. This rearrangement joins TRBV6-4 to TRBJ2-2, with D maybe TRBD2 (5 bases). This CDR3 is 15 amino acids long. Trimming shortened V by 3 bases and J by 2 bases, and 10 bases separated the two germline ends. Germline V gene data show CDR1 as MRHNA and CDR2 as SNTAGT. This CDR3 is CASSERAANTGELFF. The CDR3 nucleotides are TGTGCCAGCAGTGAACGAGCGGCTAACACCGGGGAGCTGTTTTTT.

This clone appeared a single time. For the CDR3, the DNA is TGTGCCAGCAGCCAGGGGCGGGAGTTATACAATGAGCAGTTCTTC. Translation: CASSQGRELYNEQFF. This chain connects TRBV7-9 to TRBJ2-1, with D perhaps TRBD2 (7 bases). The germline V gene encodes CDR1 SEHNR and CDR2 FQNEAQ (reference sequence). The length of the CDR3 is 15 residues. Trimming left V 5 bases short and J 4 bases short, with 15 bases between.

V and J are TRBV9 and TRBJ2-1, with TRBD2 as a possible D gene (6 bases). Germline-derived CDR1 and CDR2 are SGDLS and YYNGEE. V shed 3 bases and J shed 1 base, with 20 bases lying between them. CDR3 length: 18 amino acids. The CDR3 reads CASSAPGERESSYNEQFF. The CDR3 DNA reads TGTGCCAGCAGCGCCCCGGGGGAACGGGAGAGTTCCTACAATGAGCAGTTCTTC.

This sequence joins TRBV27 and TRBJ1-4; D not resolved. Trimming shortened V by 3 bases and J by 10 bases, and 6 bases separated the two germline ends. Per the germline V gene, CDR1 is MNHEY and CDR2 is SMNVEV (reference sequence). There are 11 residues in the CDR3. The CDR3 is CASSFSGKLFF. The DNA for the CDR3 is TGTGCCAGCAGTTTCAGTGGAAAACTGTTTTTT.

CDR3 amino acids: CASSPGGREWDEQYF. In nucleotides, the CDR3 is TGCGCCAGCAGCCCCGGAGGCCGGGAGTGGGACGAGCAGTACTTC. The genes are TRBV5-1 and TRBJ2-7; D possibly corresponds to TRBD2 (6 bases). This CDR3 is 15 amino acids long. CDR1 is SGHRS and CDR2 is YFSETQ in the germline V gene. Trimming stripped 4 bases from V and 5 bases from J, with 19 bases between.